The TCR beta chain under discussion was sequenced for a study of CD8 T cells in acute hepatitis C reinfection. Study-wide results and limits: No group differed significantly in the high NS3-1073 repertoire diversity. Follow-up repertoires were missing for chronically infected subjects. Overrepresentation in the naive pool did not explain the preferential TRBV04 and TRBV06 usage seen in all groups.

Looked up from germline, CDR1 is SGDLS and CDR2 is YYNGEE. The V end lost 7 bases, the J end lost 2 bases, and 1 base lay between the germline ends. The CDR3 sequence is 10 residues long. About this clone: The antigen remains undetermined.

Data came from immunoSEQ multiplex PCR; TCRdb stores just in-frame clones and leaves some out. The sample consists of some 38,000 clones, 85% to 90% of them appearing once. Time point reported: naive CD8 control sorted from an acute-time-point sample. This sequence joins TRBV9 and TRBJ1-3; no firm D call. This TCR was sampled from a man younger than 45 with chronic hepatitis C. Material for sequencing was naive CD8+ T cells from PBMCs. The CDR3 bases are TGTGCCAGCGCTGGAAACACCATATATTTT. Translated, it gives CASAGNTIYF. Full variable domain (missing parts from reference TRBV9 and TRBJ1-3): DSGVTQTPKHLITATGQRVTLRCSPRSGDLSVYWYQQSLDQGLQFLIQYYNGEERAKGNILERFSAQQFPDLHSELNLSSLELGDSALYFCASAGNTIYFGEGSWLTVV.